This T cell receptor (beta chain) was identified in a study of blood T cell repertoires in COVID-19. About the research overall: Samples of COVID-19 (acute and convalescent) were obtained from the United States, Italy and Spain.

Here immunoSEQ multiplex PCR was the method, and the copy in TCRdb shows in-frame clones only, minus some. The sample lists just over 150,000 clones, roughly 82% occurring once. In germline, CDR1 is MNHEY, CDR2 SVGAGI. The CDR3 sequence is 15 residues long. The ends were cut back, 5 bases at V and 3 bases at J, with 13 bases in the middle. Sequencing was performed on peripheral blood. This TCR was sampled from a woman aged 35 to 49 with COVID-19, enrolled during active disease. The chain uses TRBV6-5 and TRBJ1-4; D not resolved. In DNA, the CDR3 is TGTGCCAGCAGTACCCCCGTAGAGCCTAATGAAAAACTGTTTTTT. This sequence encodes CASSTPVEPNEKLFF.